This passage covers 2 T cell receptor beta chains from one sample sequenced in a study of cytomegalovirus exposure and HLA in healthy donors. The repertoire was sequenced with immunoSEQ multiplex PCR; TCRdb's copy has only in-frame clones and lacks some. The data hold under 80,000 clones, with about 94% observed a single time. Sample: PBMCs. The receptors were gathered from a woman between 18 and 30 years old in good health and CMV-seronegative.

The CDR3 spells CASTPLLDREFFKGEQFF. CDR3 bases: TGTGCCAGCACTCCCCTCCTTGACAGGGAATTTTTCAAGGGTGAGCAGTTCTTC. The V and J genes are TRBV28 and TRBJ2-1, with 7 bases fitting TRBD1. CDR1 is MDHEN and CDR2 is SYDVKM in the germline V gene. The J segment lost 9 bases and the V segment lost 7 bases, leaving 24 bases of the junction unmatched. The CDR3 length is 18 residues.

The genes are TRBV7-9 and TRBJ1-1; TRBD1 aligns across 7 bases. CDR3 length: 13 residues. Per the germline V gene, CDR1 is SEHNR and CDR2 is FQNEAQ (reference sequence). Trimming removed 8 bases from V and 3 bases from J; junction bases left unmatched: 6. Here the CDR3 reads CASEGQKDTEAFF. The CDR3, as DNA: TGTGCCAGCGAGGGACAGAAAGACACTGAAGCTTTCTTT.